This T cell receptor beta chain was retrieved from a study of cytomegalovirus exposure and HLA in healthy donors (dated by TCRdb to 2016 to 2017). About the study as a whole: According to an earlier analysis of 450 to 650 of the donors, about 190 million T cells yielded 117 million unique TCR beta sequences and 276 Gb of sequence data. An early release that covered fewer than 750 HLA-typed donors contained approximately 300 gigabases of sequencing data and 80 million or so unique TCR sequences. Of the approximately 400 genotyped donors, 65% to 90% were placed in the genetic ancestry cluster associated with self-reported Caucasian donors. The study aimed to test whether signatures of past pathogen exposure could be identified by cataloging public T cell receptors. The study profiled the T cell repertoires of some 610 subjects by immunosequencing and related them to cytomegalovirus serostatus. A separate validation cohort of more than 100 different subjects was used in addition to the roughly 640-subject first cohort. To predict cytomegalovirus infection status, the study brought together high-throughput TCR immunosequencing, statistical association of individual TCRs with disease status, and machine learning. A later analysis re-analyzed previously published TCR beta repertoires from hundreds of donors and added high-resolution HLA genotyping to study TCR occurrence patterns. Rather than drawing on any new phenotypic data, the later analysis identified candidate immune exposures from TCR beta sequences and the way those sequences occurred across donors. To decide whether each TCR beta V gene segment behaved as functional or pseudogenic, an earlier analysis of over 500 of the donors relied on high-throughput TCR beta sequencing. Donor age, sex, ethnicity and CMV serostatus were collected together with the repertoire data. A later genetic analysis took genome-wide SNP genotypes for about 55% of the 666 donors and used that subset as a discovery cohort. All discovery cohort repertoires had been generated on a single sequencing platform. Class I and class II HLA loci were covered by the typing at four-digit resolution. The number of donors typed differed by locus, with roughly 629-640 for A, B, C, DRB1 and DQB1, about 500 for DQA1, 600 to 610 for DPA1, and 450 to 480 for DPB1. Four or five DR-DQ haplotypes were handled as single units for association and clustering because linkage in the cohort was strong. Among several hundred genotyped donors of the cohort, an average of roughly 230,000 unique TCR beta nucleotide sequences was sequenced per donor, of which approximately 18% were non-productive. What the authors observed across the whole study: A later genetic analysis associated a missense DCLRE1C variant with V-gene and J-gene trimming of TCR beta chains, and an independent cohort replicated the association. In vitro tests confirmed that a few of the cytomegalovirus-associated TCR beta chains recognize cytomegalovirus antigens. In a later analysis, most CMV-associated TCR beta chains were found to appear HLA-restricted, with HLA associations seemingly driven largely by CMV exposure. In a later analysis, several top co-occurrence clusters were reported to appear linked to parvovirus B19, influenza, CMV and Epstein-Barr virus. A later genetic analysis reported fewer N-insertions in productive TCRs among donors in an Asian-associated ancestry cluster than the roughly 700-donor mean. A further reported finding was that TCR beta sequences accurately predicted the HLA-A and HLA-B alleles for most subjects in the first cohort. The sequencing pipeline was judged likely to have produced a cluster of highly shared sequence variants as a technical artifact. Across donors, most TCR sequences were observed very rarely, whereas some public TCRs were present in many individuals. Specific HLA alleles were associated with 16,951 TCR beta sequences at a false discovery rate of 0.05 in a later analysis. Only TCR beta chains were sequenced in this cohort, and the absence of alpha or paired-chain data limited detectable features. The classifier was reported to diagnose cytomegalovirus status with high specificity and sensitivity in both the original and validation cohorts. Some IMGT-functional V segments, including TRBV6-2 and TRBV6-3, could not be told apart with the 87-base-pair reads, so those segments were excluded. The authors suggested that the approach could potentially be generalized to other disease states and immunological phenotypes. Presence/absence analyses assumed roughly uniform sequencing depth across donors, an assumption that may not hold. Because counts were too low, 15 to 20 rarely observed V segments, including chromosome 9 orphons, were excluded from the earlier analysis of fewer than 650 of the donors. In a later analysis, HLA-associated TCR beta chains were found to be more clonally expanded and to have lower generation probabilities than equally common non-associated chains. In an earlier analysis of 450 to 750 of the donors, most TCR beta V segments appeared in productive rearrangements about 90% or about 30% of the time, broadly matching IMGT annotations. CMV serostatus was the only immune exposure information available for the cohort. Because HLA typing was missing for some donors at each locus, association tests included only the typed subset. The study listed over 150 TCR beta chains as associated with cytomegalovirus. Linkage disequilibrium might explain the correlated functional status among segregating V segments, but an unknown experimental factor could not be excluded. When HLA alleles, especially DR and DQ, strongly co-occurred, attributing TCR associations to individual alleles was difficult. In a later analysis, the rate of TCR association differed among HLA loci, with DRB1 alleles having the most associated TCRs and HLA-C alleles having the fewest.

The CDR1 and CDR2 encoded by the germline V gene are KGHSY and FQNENV. Trimmed from V: 2 bases; trimmed from J: 2 bases; junction bases lacking a gene match: 1. Including the terminal cysteine and phenylalanine, the CDR3 comprises 16 residues. This entry keeps only the CDR3 DNA: 48 bases, framed from base 1. The library was produced with the immunoSEQ multiplex PCR assay. The multiplex PCR relied on a mix of 60 forward primers for TCR Vbeta segments and 13 reverse primers for TCR Jbeta segments. Amplification of the CDR3 region of rearranged TCR beta genes was performed with a multiplex PCR assay on genomic DNA. The amplified TCR beta libraries were sequenced on the Illumina HiSeq System as 87-base-pair reads. Processing in the source paper ran as follows. In a later analysis, about 80 million unique TCR beta chains were counted across the approximately 620 repertoires, and approximately 11 million of these chains were shared by at least two donors. To remove PCR and sequencing errors, raw reads were error-corrected and collapsed into unique sequences using a nearest-neighbor algorithm that merged closely related sequences. Alignment of CDR3 sequences to IMGT reference sequences was used to assign V, D and J gene segments. For a sequence to be retained, a match of at least six nucleotides to both a V gene segment and a J gene segment was required. Rearrangements were called productive when the CDR3 lacked stop codons and stayed in frame with V and J; all others were non-productive. Following IMGT convention, CDR3 was defined as the stretch from the second conserved V-encoded cysteine to the conserved J-encoded phenylalanine. The earlier analysis of about 610 of the donors excluded any sequence lacking an unambiguous match to a single V gene segment. An earlier analysis of about 590 of the donors classified V segments as functional when productive rearrangements were above 56.7% and as segregating when the standard deviation between donors was above 5%. A statistical classification framework was built for diagnosing cytomegalovirus status from the catalog of TCR beta chain sequences. In a later analysis, V and J genes were assigned by comparing TCR nucleotide sequences against IMGT/GENE-DB human TR gene sequences. A later analysis assigned CDR3 sequences and most-parsimonious VDJ recombination scenarios with the TCRdist pipeline. In a later analysis, each TCR beta chain was defined by its CDR3 amino acid sequence together with its V-gene family, and reads without a unique V-gene family were excluded. To address suspected cross-contamination and a sequencing artifact, a later analysis removed approximately 590 highly shared, low-generation-probability nucleotide sequences. In a later analysis, a clonal expansion index was calculated for each public chain from normalized within-repertoire ranks of inferred template counts. Generation probabilities in a later analysis came from a VDJ recombination model fitted to out-of-frame rearrangements, and those results were checked against IGoR. A later analysis scored TCR-TCR, TCR-HLA and TCR-CMV co-occurrence with hypergeometric tests, applying a repertoire-size bias correction to TCR pairs. In a later analysis, false discovery rates were estimated by permuting HLA or CMV assignments 20 times. In a later analysis, co-occurring TCRs were grouped using DBSCAN, with TCRdist sequence similarity added in when clustering inside HLA-allele-positive subsets. Repertoires with fewer than 30,000 or more than 120,000 public chains, plus five repertoires with anomalous nucleotide sharing, were excluded from co-occurrence clustering. This immuneACCESS table, as held by TCRdb, lists in-frame sequences with V and J called but not all clones. Of the missing ones, under half trace to an unresolved V gene in checked studies; the others have no known cause. The V and J calls and clone size were taken over from that table, and D and trimming were inferred from the DNA. Per the sample table, the count is over 100,000 clones. The ten largest make up about 1.5% of the sample.

The cohort consisted of hundreds of healthy bone marrow donors. At the time of sampling, every cohort member was nominally healthy, though immune exposures that went unrecorded were likely present. The donor was CMV seropositive and was included in the group of 270 or so seropositive cohort members. A peripheral blood sample was collected from each donor, and TCR beta sequencing was performed on peripheral blood mononuclear cells. The Qiagen DNeasy Blood Extraction Kit was used to extract genomic DNA from the blood cell samples. In regard to this clone: Its antigen has not been determined.

The sequence joins TRBV16 to TRBJ2-4, and TRBD2 matches 12 of the central bases. The TCR comes from a woman aged 40 to 50 in good health and CMV-seropositive. What was sequenced was PBMCs. The base sequence is TGTGCCAGCAGCCAACTAGCGGGAGGGACCAAAAACATTCAGTACTTC. It is translated as CASSQLAGGTKNIQYF. Supplemented by the reference TRBV16 and TRBJ2-4 proteins around the CDR3, the complete variable domain is GEEVAQTPKHLVRGEGQKAKLYCAPIKGHSYVFWYQQVLKNEFKFLISFQNENVFDETGMPKERFSAKCLPNSPCSLEIQATKLEDSAVYFCASSQLAGGTKNIQYFGAGTRLSVL.